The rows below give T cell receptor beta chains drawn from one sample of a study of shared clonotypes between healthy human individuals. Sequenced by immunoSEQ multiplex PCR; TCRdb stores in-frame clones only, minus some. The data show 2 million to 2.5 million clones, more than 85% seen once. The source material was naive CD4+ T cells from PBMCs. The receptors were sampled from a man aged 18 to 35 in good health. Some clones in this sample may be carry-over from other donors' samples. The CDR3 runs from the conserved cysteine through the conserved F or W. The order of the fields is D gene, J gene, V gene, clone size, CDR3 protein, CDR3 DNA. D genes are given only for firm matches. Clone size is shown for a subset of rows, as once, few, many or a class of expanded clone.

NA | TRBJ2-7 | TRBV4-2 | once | CASSQTTVYEQYF | TGTGCCAGCAGCCAGACGACAGTCTACGAGCAGTACTTC
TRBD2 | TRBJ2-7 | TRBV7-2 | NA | CASSSRLAGGGQYF | TGTGCCAGCAGCTCAAGACTAGCGGGAGGCGGGCAGTACTTC
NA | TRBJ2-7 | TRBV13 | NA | CASSPRDRPYEQYF | TGTGCCAGCAGCCCCCGCGACAGACCTTACGAGCAGTACTTC
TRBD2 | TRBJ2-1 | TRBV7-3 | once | CASSLTRTSGRAGEGNEQFF | TGTGCCAGCAGCCTTACTCGGACTAGCGGGAGAGCGGGGGAAGGGAATGAGCAGTTCTTC
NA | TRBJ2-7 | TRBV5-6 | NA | CASSFLQGDYEQYF | TGTGCCAGCAGCTTTCTGCAGGGTGACTACGAGCAGTACTTC
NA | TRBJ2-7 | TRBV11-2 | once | CASAWGRGPSYEQYF | TGTGCCAGCGCTTGGGGGCGGGGACCTTCCTACGAGCAGTACTTC
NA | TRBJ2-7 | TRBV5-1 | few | CASSLSGYEQYF | TGCGCCAGCAGCTTGTCAGGATACGAGCAGTACTTC
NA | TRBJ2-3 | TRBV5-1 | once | CASRIKGSTDTQYF | TGCGCCAGCAGGATCAAGGGAAGCACAGATACGCAGTATTTT
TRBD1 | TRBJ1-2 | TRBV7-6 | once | CASSLLGQGDPGSYGYTF | TGTGCCAGCAGCCTCCTTGGACAGGGCGACCCTGGTAGCTATGGCTACACCTTC
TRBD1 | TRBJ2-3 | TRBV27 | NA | CASSFGRGLRTDTQYF | TGTGCCAGCAGCTTTGGAAGGGGGCTTCGAACAGATACGCAGTATTTT
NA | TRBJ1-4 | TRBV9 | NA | CASSVARSNPNPNEKLFF | TGTGCCAGCAGCGTAGCTCGGAGTAACCCCAACCCCAATGAAAAACTGTTTTTT
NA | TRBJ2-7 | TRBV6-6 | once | CASSYMSTGISYEQYF | TGTGCCAGCAGTTATATGAGTACAGGGATATCCTACGAGCAGTACTTC
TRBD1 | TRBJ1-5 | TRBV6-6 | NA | CASSRTGTGQPQHF | TGTGCCAGCAGCCGGACAGGGACTGGGCAGCCCCAGCATTTT
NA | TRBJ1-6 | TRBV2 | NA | CATHGGESYNSPLHF | TGTGCCACACACGGAGGCGAGTCCTATAATTCACCCCTCCACTTT
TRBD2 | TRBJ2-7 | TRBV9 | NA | CASSVEAGVGYEQYF | TGTGCCAGCAGCGTAGAAGCGGGAGTCGGTTACGAGCAGTACTTC
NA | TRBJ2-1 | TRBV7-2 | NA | CASSQGPLSYNEQFF | TGTGCCAGCAGCCAGGGACCGCTCTCCTACAATGAGCAGTTCTTC
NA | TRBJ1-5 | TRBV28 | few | CASGLNQPQHF | TGTGCCAGCGGCCTCAATCAGCCCCAGCATTTT
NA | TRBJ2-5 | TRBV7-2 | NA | CASNQGGLGPVQETQYF | TGTGCCAGCAACCAGGGTGGATTGGGGCCGGTACAAGAGACCCAGTACTTC
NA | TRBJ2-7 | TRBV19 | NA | CASSMQGLIYEQYF | TGTGCCAGTAGTATGCAGGGTTTAATCTACGAGCAGTACTTC
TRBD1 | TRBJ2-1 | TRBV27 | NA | CASSQDRGLTYNEQFF | TGTGCCAGCAGCCAGGACAGGGGACTGACCTACAATGAGCAGTTCTTC
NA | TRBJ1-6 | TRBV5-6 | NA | CASSLVRGVASPLHF | TGTGCCAGCAGCTTGGTTAGAGGGGTTGCTTCACCCCTCCACTTT
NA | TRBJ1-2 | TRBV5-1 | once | CASSLAAGSPEGYTF | TGCGCCAGCAGCTTGGCCGCCGGGAGCCCTGAGGGCTACACCTTC
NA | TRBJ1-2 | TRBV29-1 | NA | CSVVTTASGYGYTF | TGCAGCGTTGTAACAACAGCGTCAGGCTATGGCTACACCTTC
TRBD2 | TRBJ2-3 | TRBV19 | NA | CASSIGASGSGDTQYF | TGTGCCAGTAGTATAGGGGCTAGCGGGAGTGGCGATACGCAGTATTTT
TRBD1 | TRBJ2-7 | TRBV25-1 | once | CASSHIQGASLGEQYF | TGTGCCAGCAGTCATATCCAGGGGGCTAGCCTGGGCGAGCAGTACTTC
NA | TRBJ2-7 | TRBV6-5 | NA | CASSPTQGQPYEQYF | TGTGCCAGCAGTCCCACACAGGGTCAACCCTACGAGCAGTACTTC
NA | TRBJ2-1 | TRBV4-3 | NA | CASSQEGYNEQFF | TGCGCCAGCAGCCAAGAGGGTTACAATGAGCAGTTCTTC
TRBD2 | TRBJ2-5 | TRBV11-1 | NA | CASSHRLAGQETQYF | TGTGCCAGCAGCCACCGACTAGCGGGACAAGAGACCCAGTACTTC
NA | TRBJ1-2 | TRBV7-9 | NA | CASSPTPRTTSYGYTF | TGTGCCAGCAGCCCAACGCCACGGACAACGAGCTATGGCTACACCTTC
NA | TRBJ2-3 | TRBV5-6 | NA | CASSLADTQYF | TGTGCCAGCAGCTTGGCCGATACGCAGTATTTT
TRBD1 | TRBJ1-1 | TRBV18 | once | CASSSRGQEIMNTEAFF | TGTGCCAGCTCCTCGAGGGGACAGGAGATAATGAACACTGAAGCTTTCTTT
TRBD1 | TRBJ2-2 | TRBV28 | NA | CASSLSTPGQKYTGELFF | TGTGCCAGCAGTTTGTCGACCCCGGGACAGAAATACACCGGGGAGCTGTTTTTT
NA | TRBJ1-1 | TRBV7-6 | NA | CASSLETAWASEAFF | TGTGCCAGCAGCTTAGAAACGGCTTGGGCGTCTGAAGCTTTCTTT
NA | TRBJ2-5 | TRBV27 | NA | CASSLFFRAGQETQYF | TGTGCCAGCAGTTTATTCTTCAGGGCAGGTCAGGAGACCCAGTACTTC
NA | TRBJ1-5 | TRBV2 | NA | CASSDRGDQPQHF | TGTGCCAGCAGTGATAGGGGCGATCAGCCCCAGCATTTT
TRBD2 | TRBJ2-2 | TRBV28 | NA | CASSWASSGSLRGELFF | TGTGCCAGCAGTTGGGCCTCTAGCGGGAGCCTACGTGGGGAGCTGTTTTTT
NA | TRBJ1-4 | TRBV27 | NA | CASSGYTGLFNEKLFF | TGTGCCAGCAGTGGATATACAGGGCTCTTTAATGAAAAACTGTTTTTT
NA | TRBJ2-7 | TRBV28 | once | CASIAMVGHGEQYF | TGTGCCAGCATAGCGATGGTAGGGCATGGCGAGCAGTACTTC
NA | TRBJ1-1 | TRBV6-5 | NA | CASSITEGGTEAFF | TGTGCCAGCAGCATTACCGAAGGAGGCACTGAAGCTTTCTTT
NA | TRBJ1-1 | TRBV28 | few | CASSLWRTAFF | TGTGCCAGCAGTTTATGGAGGACTGCTTTCTTT
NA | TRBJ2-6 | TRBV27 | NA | CASSFSGANVLTF | TGTGCCAGCAGTTTCTCTGGGGCCAACGTCCTGACTTTC
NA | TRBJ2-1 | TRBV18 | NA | CASSPTTGRGMGQFF | TGTGCCAGCTCACCAACCACAGGCCGCGGAATGGGGCAGTTCTTC
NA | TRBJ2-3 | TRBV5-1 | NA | CASSLSPVLTDTQYF | TGCGCCAGCAGCCTTTCTCCGGTCCTAACAGATACGCAGTATTTT
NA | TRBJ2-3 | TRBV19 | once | CASTPGWSTDTQYF | TGTGCCAGTACCCCGGGGTGGAGCACAGATACGCAGTATTTT
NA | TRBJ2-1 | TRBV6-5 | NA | CASREGSYNEQFF | TGTGCCAGCAGGGAGGGTTCCTACAATGAGCAGTTCTTC
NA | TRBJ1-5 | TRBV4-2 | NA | CASSQGESGQGQPQHF | TGTGCCAGCAGCCAAGGGGAATCGGGGCAGGGACAGCCCCAGCATTTT
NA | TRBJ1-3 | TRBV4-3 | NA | CASSQVPLGNTIYF | TGCGCCAGCAGCCAAGTCCCCCTCGGAAACACCATATATTTT
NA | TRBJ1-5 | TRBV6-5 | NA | CASSQARGRQPQHF | TGTGCCAGCAGTCAAGCCAGGGGCCGCCAGCCCCAGCATTTT
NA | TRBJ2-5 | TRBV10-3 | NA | CAIRAETLAAQYF | TGTGCCATCAGAGCAGAGACCCTCGCGGCCCAGTACTTC
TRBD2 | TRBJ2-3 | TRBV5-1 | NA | CASSIGLAGSTDTQYF | TGCGCCAGCAGCATAGGACTAGCGGGGTCCACAGATACGCAGTATTTT
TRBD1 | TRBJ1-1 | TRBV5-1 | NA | CASSLGQGFAEAFF | TGCGCCAGCAGCTTGGGACAGGGGTTCGCTGAAGCTTTCTTT
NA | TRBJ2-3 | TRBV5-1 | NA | CASSLEEDTQYF | TGCGCCAGCAGCTTGGAGGAAGATACGCAGTATTTT
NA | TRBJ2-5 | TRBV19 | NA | CASSVGHGEETQYF | TGTGCCAGTAGTGTGGGACACGGTGAAGAGACCCAGTACTTC
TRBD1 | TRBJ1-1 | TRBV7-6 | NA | CASSLTPGTAENTEAFF | TGTGCCAGCAGCCTAACCCCCGGGACAGCGGAGAACACTGAAGCTTTCTTT
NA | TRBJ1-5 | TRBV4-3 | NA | CASSQDVGMGQPQHF | TGCGCCAGCAGCCAAGATGTGGGGATGGGGCAGCCCCAGCATTTT